This T cell receptor beta chain was recorded in a study of cytomegalovirus exposure and HLA in healthy donors. Study at large: Roughly 180 million T cells yielded under 130 million unique TCR beta sequences in earlier analysis.

About this clone itself: Its specificity is unknown.

Vbeta (60) and Jbeta (13) primers were used in the PCR. Method: immunoSEQ multiplex PCR; TCRdb's copy keeps in-frame clones and lacks some. The table lists 60,000 to 90,000 clones, roughly 67% of them singletons. V gave up 6 bases and J gave up 2 bases; unmatched junction bases: 13. The CDR3 totals 17 residues. Germline CDR1 and CDR2: LNHDA and SQIVND (reference sequence). Study observations and caveats: Indistinguishable V segments, including TRBV6-2 and TRBV6-3, were excluded. A link between a missense DCLRE1C variant and TCR beta V- and J-gene trimming emerged from a later analysis.

The clonotype comes from a man aged 35-49 years in good health and CMV-seropositive. What was sequenced was PBMCs. V gene TRBV19 combines with J gene TRBJ2-3, with 8 bases aligning to TRBD1. The CDR3 reads CASRVPGRGLITDTQYF. Here the CDR3 DNA reads TGTGCCAGTAGGGTCCCGGGCAGGGGGCTTATCACAGATACGCAGTATTTT.